Below, 13 T cell receptor beta chains from the same sample are listed, as sequenced in a study of vaccination effects on CD4 cells after COVID-19. These receptors have no known antigen. The ViraFEST assay expanded antigen-specific CD4+ T cells with viral peptide pools before sequencing. Culture lasted under 13 days before CD4+ T cell isolation. Participants each got two BNT162b2 or mRNA-1273 vaccine doses. The data were produced by immunoSEQ multiplex PCR, yet TCRdb's version contains in-frame clones alone and is incomplete. The profile shows 20,000 to 30,000 clones, about 73% of them singletons. The sample in question was CD4+ T cells from PBMCs cultured with SARS-CoV-2 spike peptides, obtained after COVID-19 vaccination. The receptors were sampled from a human donor who received a COVID-19 vaccine.

The chain is built from TRBV6-2 or TRBV6-3 and TRBJ1-1, with a tentative D call TRBD1 (6 bases). Germline CDR1 reads MNHEY; CDR2 reads SVGEGT. This CDR3 contains 14 residues. Trimming shortened V by 0 bases and J by 10 bases, and 15 bases separated the two germline ends. The DNA for the CDR3 is TGTGCCAGCAGTTACTCGGGGGCGTACGCCGGAGCTTTCTTT. This sequence encodes CASSYSGAYAGAFF.

The chain employs TRBV7-2 and TRBJ1-1; D gene uncertain. V gave up 0 bases and J gave up 6 bases, with 11 bases separating them. CDR3 length equals 14 residues. Per germline, CDR1 SGHTA and CDR2 FQGNSA. The CDR3 region is CASSLALLGAEAFF. In DNA form, the CDR3 reads TGTGCCAGCAGCTTAGCGCTGTTGGGCGCTGAAGCTTTCTTT.

The chain carries TRBV11-1 and TRBJ2-1; no definite D call. The CDR3 contains 15 residues. CDR1 and CDR2 (germline): SGHAT, FQDESV (reference sequence). Trimming stripped 4 bases from V and 9 bases from J, with 19 bases between. CDR3 coding DNA: TGTGCCAGCAGCTCGCCAGTAGTGAGTAGATCTGAGCAGTTCTTC. Translation: CASSSPVVSRSEQFF.

The chain couples TRBV14 to TRBJ2-1, with D possibly matching TRBD2 (7 bases). Per germline, CDR1 SGHDN and CDR2 FVKESK. The length of the CDR3 is 18 residues. The V end was cut by 0 bases, the J end by 3 bases, with 18 bases between. Here the CDR3 DNA reads TGTGCCAGCAGCCAAGAGCCCCCGGGGGGCGGGGGCTACAATGAGCAGTTCTTC. Amino acids: CASSQEPPGGGGYNEQFF.

This sequence joins TRBV6-5 and TRBJ2-7, with 9 bases that match TRBD2. The CDR3 has 14 residues. Trimming at V came to 6 bases and at J to 7 bases, leaving 10 bases not matched to a gene. Germline CDR1 reads MNHEY; CDR2 reads SVGAGI. CDR3 bases: TGTGCCAGCAGCCGACTAGCGGTACAGGGAGAGCAGTACTTC. It encodes CASSRLAVQGEQYF.

The chain joins TRBV10-3 to TRBJ2-7; 10 bases align to TRBD2. J gave up 3 bases and V 8 bases, and 1 base lay outside the gene matches. Germline values: CDR1 ENHRY, CDR2 SYGVKD. The CDR3 covers 12 residues. DNA for the CDR3: TGTGCCATCGCTAGCGGGAGCTACGAGCAGTACTTC. Its protein is CAIASGSYEQYF.

This chain joins TRBV6-6 and TRBJ2-1; 8 nucleotides line up with TRBD2. Trimming at V came to 6 bases and at J to 0 bases, leaving 4 bases not matched to a gene. This CDR3 has 15 residues. Germline V gene data show CDR1 as MNHNY and CDR2 as SVGAGI (reference sequence). The CDR3 sequence: CASSLSGSSYNEQFF. The CDR3 DNA follows: TGTGCCAGCAGCTTAAGCGGGAGCTCCTACAATGAGCAGTTCTTC.

The V call is TRBV5-5, the J call TRBJ1-6; 8 bases match TRBD1. The CDR3 has 15 residues. Trimming took 1 base from V and 7 from J; bases not matched to a gene: 4. The germline V gene encodes CDR1 SGHKS and CDR2 YYEKEE (reference sequence). The CDR3 nucleotides read TGTGCCAGCAGCTTGCGGACAGGGATGAATTCACCCCTCCACTTT. Translation gives CASSLRTGMNSPLHF.

The chain couples TRBV21-1 to TRBJ2-6; the table gives TRBD2 as D, unverified against the DNA. TRBV21-1 is an annotated pseudogene. This CDR3 spans 17 amino acids. The CDR3 coding sequence is TGTGCCAGCAGTGGCAAGGTAGCTACAACAAAGTCGGGCGTCCTGACTTTC. Translating it yields CASSGKVATTKSGVLTF.

The rearrangement links TRBV6-2 or TRBV6-3 to TRBJ1-1, with TRBD1 matching over 8 bases. The germline gives CDR1 MNHEY, CDR2 SVGEGT. J gave up 3 bases and V 6 bases, and 9 bases lay outside the gene matches. The CDR3 sequence is 15 residues long. This CDR3 is CASSEPSRGHTEAFF. The CDR3 DNA sequence: TGTGCCAGCAGCGAGCCTTCCAGGGGGCACACTGAAGCTTTCTTT.

The V call is TRBV18, the J call TRBJ2-1; no definite D call. Between the trimmed V and J ends, which lost 2 bases and 1 base, there was a span of 9 bases. Germline lookup yields CDR1 KGHSH and CDR2 LQKENI. The CDR3 covers 15 residues. CDR3 protein: CASSPARTSYNEQFF. CDR3 nucleotides: TGTGCCAGCTCACCAGCCCGGACGTCCTACAATGAGCAGTTCTTC.

This clone was seen once. The chain couples TRBV9 to TRBJ2-1, with 12 bases aligning to TRBD2. This CDR3 spans 18 amino acids. J was trimmed by 10 bases and V by 0 bases; bases with no gene match: 14. Per the germline V gene, CDR1 is SGDLS and CDR2 is YYNGEE. CDR3 protein: CASSVETQTSGRSGEQFF. Here the CDR3 DNA reads TGTGCCAGCAGCGTAGAAACCCAGACTAGCGGGAGATCAGGGGAGCAGTTCTTC.

This chain uses TRBV4-1 with TRBJ2-3; D unclear. V lost 7 bases and J lost 1, with 9 bases in between. The length of the CDR3 is 13 residues. Germline-derived CDR1 and CDR2 are MGHRA and YSYEKL. The DNA for the CDR3 is TGCGCCAGCACGACCCCGGGCACAGATACGCAGTATTTT. Its protein is CASTTPGTDTQYF.